A single T cell receptor (beta chain) is shown here with its context. The antigen it binds to is not known. One base away there is no much larger clone; base qualities are not given. This sample is drawn from a study of cytotoxic CD8 clonotypes in ibrutinib-treated CLL (dated by TCRdb to 2020 to 2023). As for the study more broadly: The cohort was composed of under 12 relapsed/refractory and roughly 15 treatment-naive patients; IGHV unmutated status was identified in 17 patients. Cryopreserved peripheral blood mononuclear cells were obtained prior to treatment, at the time of response, and at either disease progression or sustained remission. Of the roughly 86 people in the trial, 25 to 30 had longitudinal samples available. Response samples were taken after a median of 12 months on treatment, ranging from roughly 6 to 36 months. Partial responses were observed in about 24 patients and complete responses in 2; after a median follow-up of 68 months, remission was maintained in 15 or so patients and progression was observed in approximately twelve. On average, each sample yielded 250,000 to 300,000 productive templates and tens of thousands of productive rearrangements.

For TCR beta library preparation, roughly 2 micrograms of genomic DNA were extracted from the cryopreserved PBMCs. Longitudinal blood samples from CLL patients on ibrutinib monotherapy were analyzed using high-throughput TCR beta sequencing. The patients were enrolled in a single-center, open-label phase 2 trial of ibrutinib monotherapy. The goal of deep resolution MiSeq sequencing was a depth between 1 in 1 million and 1 in 200,000 T cells, and coverage averaged 10x per clonotype. TCR beta libraries were generated with the immunoSEQ hsTCRB Kit. In the authors' own workflow: Data were analyzed with ImmunoSEQ Data Assistant and ImmunoSEQ Analyzer, with V, D and J genes assigned per IMGT definitions. Clonality, with values ranging from 0 to 1, was calculated as one minus the normalized Shannon entropy of productive rearrangement frequencies. Public clonotype analysis was restricted to overrepresented clonotypes comprising at least 0.05% of each patient's repertoire. Fewer than 15 repertoires from age-matched healthy donors, obtained from immuneACCESS, served as clonality controls. Here the immuneACCESS table is served through TCRdb, limited to in-frame sequences with V and J called. Missing clones are a known gap in these copies; in checked studies unresolved V genes cover under half, and the rest lacks a known reason. The V and J calls and clone size are taken from that table; D and trimming were inferred from the DNA. The sample table lists some 310,000 clones, around four fifths of them with a count of one. The ten largest clonotypes hold 5% to 7% of the sample.

General study outcomes and caveats: Sampling times were not matched between sustained-remission and progressing patients, and lymph node repertoires were not studied. Public clonotypes were rare and either shrank or stayed stable during treatment, and the rise in clonality at ibrutinib response reflected expansion of private clonotypes. At ibrutinib response clonality went up, during sustained remission it held steady, and at progression it dropped back toward baseline. Baseline clonality exceeded that of age-matched healthy donors and correlated strongly with circulating CD8+ T-cell counts.

The clonotype was recovered from a human donor with chronic lymphocytic leukemia. The sequenced sample was PBMCs, obtained before ibrutinib treatment.

The CDR3 region: CASSQTRDYEQYF. The nucleotides are TGCGCCAGCAGCCAAACTAGAGACTACGAGCAGTACTTC. In this chain, TRBV4-3 is recombined with TRBJ2-7; TRBD2 is a possible D gene, resting on 5 matching bases. Trimming removed 2 bases from V and 3 bases from J, leaving 8 bases between the germline ends. CDR1 and CDR2, per the germline V gene, are LGHNA and YSLEER. The CDR3 holds 13 amino acids from the cysteine to the phenylalanine. Here the CDR3 DNA is all that survives: 39 bases in frame from base 1.